This passage covers 15 T cell receptor beta chains from one sample sequenced in a study of T cell responses to AZD1222 COVID-19 vaccine. The protocol was immunoSEQ multiplex PCR, while the TCRdb copy is restricted to in-frame clones and leaves out a portion. The data show 53,000 or so clones, with approximately 85% seen just once and roughly 19% held by the top ten. Sequenced material: peripheral blood, taken on day 0 of MenACWY control vaccination. All receptors derive from an adult in good health.

The CDR3 nucleotides are TGCGCCAGCAGCCGTAGCTCCTATAATTCACCCCTCCACTTT. Its protein is CASSRSSYNSPLHF. The J gene is TRBJ1-6, the V gene TRBV4-3; no clear D. With 4 bases removed from V and 0 bases from J, the gap between germline ends came to 4 bases. CDR3 size: 14 residues. CDR1 is LGHNA and CDR2 is YSLEER in the germline V gene.

V gene TRBV9 combines with J gene TRBJ2-5; D gene ambiguous. With 0 bases removed from V and 5 bases from J, the gap between germline ends came to 11 bases. Germline CDR1 reads SGDLS; CDR2 reads YYNGEE. The length of the CDR3 is 14 residues. The chain's CDR3 is CASSVAPDGETQYF. CDR3 in DNA: TGTGCCAGCAGCGTAGCCCCAGACGGTGAGACCCAGTACTTC.

The chain is built from TRBV28 and TRBJ2-3; D gene ambiguous. CDR1 and CDR2 (germline): MDHEN, SYDVKM. The V end lost 4 bases, the J end lost 2 bases, and 10 bases lay between the germline ends. The CDR3 extends over 14 amino acids. CDR3 DNA sequence: TGTGCCAGCAGTTCCGACGGAGTCACAGATACGCAGTATTTT. Protein: CASSSDGVTDTQYF.

This clone was seen just once. CDR3 residues: CASSVTTGPGNTIYF. Here the CDR3 DNA reads TGTGCCAGCAGCGTAACGACAGGGCCCGGAAACACCATATATTTT. V and J are TRBV9 and TRBJ1-3; TRBD1 matches at 7 bases. Germline CDR1 SGDLS, CDR2 YYNGEE. J was trimmed by 4 bases and V by 1 base; bases with no gene match: 5. The CDR3 contains 15 residues. Filled out from reference TRBV9 and TRBJ1-3, the complete variable domain reads DSGVTQTPKHLITATGQRVTLRCSPRSGDLSVYWYQQSLDQGLQFLIQYYNGEERAKGNILERFSAQQFPDLHSELNLSSLELGDSALYFCASSVTTGPGNTIYFGEGSWLTVV.

The rearrangement uses TRBV3-1 (or the pseudogene TRBV3-2) and TRBJ1-2; 7 bases align to TRBD1. The length of the CDR3 is 13 residues. CDR1 and CDR2 (germline): LGHDT, YNNKEL (reference sequence). V shed 4 bases, J shed 7 bases, and the junction held 6 bases outside the gene matches. CDR3 nucleotides: TGTGCCAGCAGCCTGGGACAGCATAGTGGCTACACCTTC. This translates into CASSLGQHSGYTF.

This clone was recorded once. CDR3 protein: CASSDTDRGYGYTF. As DNA, the CDR3 is TGTGCCAGCAGTGACACGGACAGGGGCTATGGCTACACCTTC. The rearrangement joins TRBV6-4 to TRBJ1-2; 9 nucleotides agree with TRBD1. With 2 bases clipped from V and 4 bases from J, the junction kept 2 bases outside the gene matches. There are 14 residues in the CDR3. Germline CDR1 and CDR2: MRHNA and SNTAGT.

This clone was observed once. This chain uses TRBV28 with TRBJ1-2, with D hard to call. Looked up from germline, CDR1 is MDHEN and CDR2 is SYDVKM. The CDR3 has 12 amino acids. V lost 7 bases to trimming and J lost 2 bases, with 8 bases between them. Written as DNA, the CDR3 is TGTGCCAGCACTTCCCTCAACTATGGCTACACCTTC. Protein: CASTSLNYGYTF.

The chain employs TRBV7-2 and TRBJ1-5; 9 bases are a match to TRBD1. This CDR3 contains 17 residues. Trimming cost V 4 bases and J 0 bases; bases outside gene matches: 7. From germline, CDR1 is SGHTA and CDR2 FQGNSA. This chain's CDR3 is CASSSGTGPHSNQPQHF. Here the CDR3 DNA reads TGTGCCAGCAGCTCCGGGACAGGGCCTCATAGCAATCAGCCCCAGCATTTT.

DNA of the CDR3: TGCGCCAGTGGGCCCGACGACTCTGGAAACACCATATATTTT. Its translation: CASGPDDSGNTIYF. The chain joins TRBV5-1 to TRBJ1-3; unclear D gene. V was trimmed by 8 bases and J by 0 bases, leaving 12 bases between them. The CDR3 contains 14 residues. Germline V gene data show CDR1 as SGHRS and CDR2 as YFSETQ.

The chain recombines TRBV5-4 with TRBJ2-7, with D tentatively TRBD2 (7 bases). V gave up 4 bases and J gave up 3 bases, with 20 bases separating them. This CDR3 comprises 16 residues. Germline CDR1 SGHNT, CDR2 YYREEE (reference sequence). CDR3 residues: CASSPEGGAGHYEQYF. The CDR3 DNA follows: TGTGCCAGCAGCCCCGAGGGGGGAGCGGGACACTACGAGCAGTACTTC.

The chain joins TRBV7-2 to TRBJ2-7, with 9 bases lining up with TRBD2. Trimming cost V 5 bases and J 3 bases; bases outside gene matches: 8. Germline V lookup: CDR1 SGHTA, CDR2 FQGNSA. This CDR3 region has 15 residues. The chain's CDR3 is CASSTGTSRIYEQYF. The CDR3 bases are TGTGCCAGCAGCACAGGGACTAGCAGAATCTACGAGCAGTACTTC.

The gene calls are TRBV6-2 or TRBV6-3 and TRBJ2-7, with D unresolved. The V gene's germline CDR1 is MNHEY and CDR2 SVGEGT. Trimming left V 5 bases short and J 3 bases short, with 14 bases between. The CDR3 covers 14 residues. CDR3 DNA sequence: TGTGCCAGCAGTCTCTCCGCGGACGGCTACGAGCAGTACTTC. Its translation is CASSLSADGYEQYF.

The J gene is TRBJ2-3, the V gene TRBV6-6; no clear D gene. Trimming shortened V by 6 bases and J by 1 base, and 5 bases separated the two germline ends. This CDR3 is 12 amino acids long. Germline-derived CDR1 and CDR2 are MNHNY and SVGAGI (reference sequence). This chain's CDR3 is CASSSGTDTQYF. The CDR3 DNA follows: TGTGCCAGCAGCTCCGGCACAGATACGCAGTATTTT.

V is TRBV27 and J is TRBJ2-5; 8 bases map to TRBD2. V shed 8 bases and J 4 bases; nucleotides not matched to a gene: 12. Germline CDR1 is MNHEY and CDR2 is SMNVEV (reference sequence). The CDR3 extends over 15 amino acids. The CDR3 loop is CASQELGGGRETQYF. The DNA of the CDR3 is TGTGCCAGCCAGGAACTCGGGGGGGGAAGAGAGACCCAGTACTTC.

The chain uses TRBV9 and TRBJ2-3; 10 bases map to TRBD1. Trimming cost V 4 bases and J 5 bases; bases outside gene matches: 10. This CDR3 region has 16 residues. Germline CDR1 SGDLS, CDR2 YYNGEE. The CDR3 loop reads CASSLRQGAQVDTQYF. The CDR3 nucleotides read TGTGCCAGCAGCTTGCGACAGGGGGCGCAGGTAGATACGCAGTATTTT.